The clone carrying this T cell receptor beta chain showed up just a few times. The target antigen is unknown. The data originate from a study of CD8+ T cells in alopecia areata. Findings and limits, study-wide: Treatment with tofacitinib significantly lowered scalp clonality and reduced expanded CD8+ clones among the top 100. Greater clonality was observed in lesional scalp samples, especially alopecia totalis/universalis, versus normal scalp.

The authors extracted RNA and reverse transcribed it into cDNA as the sequencing template. Repertoires were generated with immunoSEQ multiplex PCR, while TCRdb's copy carries only in-frame clones and drops some. This table has hundreds of thousands of clones, just over 65% appearing once. Noted treatment: oral pan-JAK inhibitor, 5-10 mg twice daily. V was trimmed by 4 bases and J by 5 bases, leaving 21 bases between them. The germline gives CDR1 ENHRY, CDR2 SYGVKD. CDR3 length equals 17 residues. This chain uses TRBV10-3 with TRBJ2-1; D is perhaps TRBD1 (6 bases). The TCR sequence derives from a human donor with alopecia areata. The material sequenced was CD4+ T cells sorted from blood, taken at approximately week 42, from a patient treated with tofacitinib. For the CDR3, the DNA is TGTGCCATCAGTGGCCAACAGGGCCGGTCCGTCGACAATGAGCAGTTCTTC. It codes for CAISGQQGRSVDNEQFF.